The entry below describes one TCR beta chain. The table came from immunoSEQ multiplex PCR; TCRdb's copy has only in-frame clones and leaves some out. The table has 150,000 or so clones, roughly 78% seen once. This entry belongs to a study of blood T cell repertoires in COVID-19. Study overall: The samples span acute and convalescent COVID-19 from the United States, Italy and Spain.

CDR1 and CDR2 (germline): SGHDN, FVKESK. Trimming shortened V by 3 bases and J by 3 bases, and 15 bases separated the two germline ends. The CDR3 extends over 16 amino acids. Sequencing used peripheral blood. This TCR was sampled from a man of 80 years or more with acute or convalescent COVID-19. The chain carries TRBV14 and TRBJ2-1, with D possibly matching TRBD2 (6 bases). CDR3 sequence reads: CASSHRRGLIYNEQFF. In DNA, the CDR3 is TGTGCCAGCAGCCACCGGAGGGGCTTGATCTACAATGAGCAGTTCTTC.